The next 15 T cell receptor beta chains were all read from a single sample in a study of immune cell composition in non-small cell lung cancer. Only in-frame clones appear in the TCRdb table, and some are missing; sequencing was by immunoSEQ multiplex PCR. The sample consists of approximately 5,000 clones, over 65% of them appearing once. What was sequenced was lung tumor tissue. The receptors come from a human donor with non-small cell lung cancer.

The chain links TRBV30 to TRBJ2-7; TRBD1 aligns across 9 bases. Germline CDR1 and CDR2: GTSNPN and SVGIG (reference sequence). Trimming cost V 2 bases and J 5 bases; bases outside gene matches: 1. The CDR3 is made up of 12 amino acids. In nucleotides, the CDR3 is TGTGCCTGGAGTAGGACAGGGGACGAGCAGTACTTC. Protein product: CAWSRTGDEQYF.

The chain joins TRBV7-2 to TRBJ2-7; tentative D call: TRBD2 (5 bases). From germline, CDR1 is SGHTA and CDR2 FQGNSA. V lost 5 bases, J lost 4 bases, and 15 bases lay in between. This CDR3 comprises 14 residues. The CDR3 sequence: CASSRDTLLYEQYF. CDR3 nucleotides: TGTGCCAGCAGCCGGGATACCTTGTTATACGAGCAGTACTTC.

This sequence joins TRBV15 and TRBJ1-2; no clear D. CDR3 length: 14 amino acids. Germline V gene data show CDR1 as LNHNV and CDR2 as YYDKDF (reference sequence). V lost 5 bases, J lost 4 bases, and 14 bases lay in between. The CDR3 bases are TGTGCCACCAGCTCTTCCTCGGTCCTCTATGGCTACACCTTC. Translating gives CATSSSSVLYGYTF.

The chain combines TRBV5-1 with TRBJ2-7, with 8 nucleotides matching TRBD1. This CDR3 contains 16 residues. Per germline, CDR1 SGHRS and CDR2 YFSETQ. With 0 bases clipped from V and 1 base from J, the junction kept 6 bases outside the gene matches. As DNA, the CDR3 is TGCGCCAGCAGCTTGGGTATGACAGGGGTGTCCTACGAGCAGTACTTC. As protein: CASSLGMTGVSYEQYF.

The chain employs TRBV7-9 and TRBJ2-5, with a weak D call TRBD2 (5 bases). The CDR3 has 13 residues. Trimming left V 6 bases short and J 0 bases short, with 8 bases between. In germline, CDR1 is SEHNR, CDR2 FQNEAQ (reference sequence). The CDR3 bases are TGTGCCAGCAGATGGCGGGACCAAGAGACCCAGTACTTC. Amino acids: CASRWRDQETQYF.

V is TRBV5-4 and J is TRBJ2-7; 10 positions agree with TRBD1. CDR3 length: 15 residues. CDR1 and CDR2 from the germline V gene are SGHNT and YYREEE (reference sequence). The junction had 9 bases not matched to a gene; V was cut back by 5 bases and J by 4 bases. CDR3 bases: TGTGCCAGCAGGGAGGGACAGGGGAGTACGTACGAGCAGTACTTC. Residues: CASREGQGSTYEQYF.

This sequence joins TRBV9 and TRBJ1-6, with a possible D match to TRBD1 (6 bases). Germline lookup yields CDR1 SGDLS and CDR2 YYNGEE. The CDR3 is 14 amino acids. V lost 3 bases, J lost 11 bases, and 15 bases lay in between. This CDR3 reads CASSARGGGAPLHF. DNA of the CDR3: TGTGCCAGCAGCGCCCGGGGAGGGGGGGCACCCCTCCACTTT.

The chain uses TRBV5-1 and TRBJ1-4, with D possibly matching TRBD1 (5 bases). V lost 0 bases and J lost 0, with 9 bases in between. CDR1 and CDR2 from the germline V gene are SGHRS and YFSETQ. This CDR3 spans 16 amino acids. This CDR3 is CASSLVGQTTNEKLFF. The CDR3 DNA reads TGCGCCAGCAGCTTGGTTGGACAAACAACTAATGAAAAACTGTTTTTT.

The rearrangement uses TRBV30 and TRBJ1-6; TRBD1 agrees at 7 bases. CDR3 length: 18 amino acids. The ends lost 0 bases at V and 3 bases at J; junction bases unmatched: 11. CDR1 is GTSNPN, CDR2 SVGIG, per germline (reference sequence). The CDR3 region is CAWSVLGMTGFYNSPLHF. CDR3 bases: TGTGCCTGGAGTGTATTGGGTATGACAGGGTTCTATAATTCACCCCTCCACTTT. The full variable domain, with the rest looked up from reference TRBV30 and TRBJ1-6, is SQTIHQWPATLVQPVGSPLSLECTVEGTSNPNLYWYRQAAGRGLQLLFYSVGIGQISSEVPQNLSASRPQDRQFILSSKKLLLSDSGFYLCAWSVLGMTGFYNSPLHFGNGTRLTVT.

The V and J genes are TRBV10-2 and TRBJ1-5; no clear D. The CDR3 has 13 amino acids. Trimming took 3 bases from V and 2 from J, leaving 5 bases between them. Per germline, CDR1 WSHSY and CDR2 SAAADI. The CDR3 protein is CASSDGGNQPQHF. Written as DNA, the CDR3 is TGCGCCAGCAGTGATGGAGGCAATCAGCCCCAGCATTTT.

V usage is TRBV5-6 and J usage is TRBJ1-1; tentative D call: TRBD1 (6 bases). This CDR3 spans 14 amino acids. Trimming stripped 3 bases from V and 4 bases from J, with 13 bases between. CDR1 is SGHDT and CDR2 is YYEEEE in the germline V gene. CDR3 sequence (DNA): TGTGCCAGCAGCTATACAGGGAGAGGCACTGAAGCTTTCTTT. Protein: CASSYTGRGTEAFF.

This chain uses TRBV2 with TRBJ1-3; TRBD1 matches 7 bases. CDR1 and CDR2 (germline): SNHLY, FYNNEI. The trim removed 6 bases at V and 0 bases at J, leaving 11 bases unmatched. This CDR3 is 17 amino acids long. The CDR3 loop is CASRVPGTEDSGNTIYF. The CDR3 DNA sequence: TGTGCCAGCAGAGTACCAGGGACAGAAGACTCTGGAAACACCATATATTTT.

The DNA of the CDR3 is TGTGCCAGCAGCTCCAAAGGGGCGGGGGTAACCGGGGAGCTGTTTTTT. Encoded protein: CASSSKGAGVTGELFF. The rearrangement uses TRBV28 and TRBJ2-2; TRBD2 agrees at 7 bases. The CDR3 is made up of 16 amino acids. V was clipped by 6 bases and J by 5 bases; unmatched bases: 12. Germline V gene data show CDR1 as MDHEN and CDR2 as SYDVKM.

This chain links TRBV7-9 with TRBJ2-1; 7 bases align to TRBD2. The CDR3 is 17 residues long. The ends lost 1 base at V and 6 bases at J; junction bases unmatched: 12. Germline lookup yields CDR1 SEHNR and CDR2 FQNEAQ (reference sequence). In nucleotides, the CDR3 is TGTGCCAGCAGCTTAGTCCCAGCGTCGGGGGGTTTCAATGAGCAGTTCTTC. It translates to CASSLVPASGGFNEQFF.

This chain's CDR3 is CASSQGINEKLFF. The CDR3 DNA is TGTGCCAGCTCCCAGGGGATTAATGAAAAACTGTTTTTT. This sequence joins TRBV18 and TRBJ1-4, with D possibly being TRBD1 (6 bases). The germline V and J ends were trimmed by 6 bases and 4 bases, with 9 bases remaining between them. CDR1 and CDR2 (germline): KGHSH, LQKENI. CDR3 length equals 13 residues.